The clone carrying this T cell receptor (beta chain) was recorded once. This entry comes from a study of blood T cell repertoires in COVID-19. Study at large: Samples of COVID-19 (acute and convalescent) were obtained from the United States, Italy and Spain. The analysed material was cDNA or gDNA that came from T cells, B-cell-depleted T cells, or PBMCs.

The CDR3 length is 15 residues. CDR1 and CDR2 (germline): SGDLS, YYNGEE. The trim removed 5 bases at V and 5 bases at J, leaving 9 bases unmatched. Authors' data handling: Counts of nucleated cells, estimated from reference gene primer amplification, were obtained. Data came from immunoSEQ multiplex PCR; TCRdb stores just in-frame clones and leaves some out. Clonal size and the V and J genes are those of that table, whereas D and trimming came from the DNA. The sample has 140,000 or so clones, around 87% seen once; the top ten hold about 37%. This receptor was identified in a man in his fifties who had recovered from COVID-19. Specimen: peripheral blood. The rearrangement joins TRBV9 to TRBJ2-7; 11 nucleotides line up with TRBD1. This CDR3 is CASRQPGQGVNEQYF. The CDR3 DNA follows: TGTGCCAGCAGGCAACCGGGACAGGGGGTCAACGAGCAGTACTTC.